These 2 T cell receptor beta chains originate from one sample sequenced in a study of Tregs in tolerant kidney transplant recipients. Recipient PBMCs carried a CFSE label and met irradiated graft donor PBMCs for approximately six days before FACS sorting. The data were produced by immunoSEQ multiplex PCR, yet TCRdb's version contains in-frame clones alone and is incomplete. This sample's clone table lists 2,600 or so clones. Their antigens are not known. Specimen: CD8+ T cells from blood cultured with allogeneic cells, collected before the transplant. These TCRs come from a human patient who received a combined kidney and bone marrow transplant.

This clone ranks as medium-sized in terms of frequency. The junction shows a germline mismatch at one end, possibly a read error. Coverage ceases 3 residues before the CDR3 finishes, and the germline J gene fills in the end. This sequence joins TRBV20-1 and TRBJ1-2, with 7 bases matching TRBD1. The germline CDR1 and CDR2 sequences are DFQATT and SNEGSKA (reference sequence). This CDR3 spans 14 amino acids. The CDR3 here is CSARDPGQIYGYTF. The CDR3 DNA, read in part, is TGCAGTGCCAGAGATCCGGGACAGATCTATGGC.

Judged by frequency, this clone is medium-sized. The CDR3 extends 3 residues past the end of the read, so its final part is completed from the germline J gene. The rearrangement uses TRBV10-1 and TRBJ2-7; unclear D gene. The ends were cut back, 5 bases at V and 1 base at J, with 9 bases in the middle. The germline CDR1 and CDR2 sequences are WNHNN and SYGVQD (reference sequence). The CDR3 consists of 13 residues. The CDR3 bases that were read are TGCGCCAGCAGTTCGGTCTCGTCCTACGAG. It is translated as CASSSVSSYE. In full, the CDR3 reads CASSSVSSYEQYF.